The 13 T cell receptor beta chains in this list originate from one sample, sequenced in a study of cytotoxic CD8 clonotypes in ibrutinib-treated CLL (dated by TCRdb to about 2021). Preparation of the library involved the immunoSEQ multiplex PCR assay. Held by TCRdb, this immuneACCESS table contains in-frame sequences only and omits some clones. Under half of the omission traces to an unresolved V gene where checked; the cause of the rest is unknown. Present in this sample are approximately 170,000 clones, approximately 91% of which were seen just once. The top ten clonotypes cover roughly 3% of the sample. The label giving this sample's time point can be read as: progressive disease on ibrutinib. The starting material was PBMCs, obtained at disease progression, from a patient treated with ibrutinib. Receptor source: a human donor with chronic lymphocytic leukemia.

The V call is TRBV30, the J call TRBJ1-2; D gene uncertain. Germline CDR1 is GTSNPN and CDR2 is SVGIG (reference sequence). The CDR3 has 13 residues. The V end lost 1 base, the J end lost 6 bases, and 12 bases lay between the germline ends. The CDR3 reads CAWSDVRADGYTF. The CDR3 nucleotides are TGTGCCTGGAGTGATGTCCGAGCGGATGGCTACACCTTC.

This sequence joins TRBV28 and TRBJ2-7; TRBD1 might be the D (5 bases). CDR1 and CDR2 from the germline V gene are MDHEN and SYDVKM. V gave up 6 bases and J gave up 2 bases, with 8 bases separating them. This CDR3 has 12 residues. The CDR3 here is CASRMDTYEQYF. The DNA of the CDR3 is TGTGCCAGCAGAATGGACACCTACGAGCAGTACTTC. Together with reference TRBV28 and TRBJ2-7, the CDR3 gives the full variable domain: DVKVTQSSRYLVKRTGEKVFLECVQDMDHENMFWYRQDPGLGLRLIYFSYDVKMKEKGDIPEGYSVSREKKERFSLILESASTNQTSMYLCASRMDTYEQYFGPGTRLTVT.

This chain connects TRBV18 to TRBJ1-5, with a weak D call TRBD1 (5 bases). The V end was cut by 8 bases, the J end by 6 bases, with 14 bases between. Germline lookup yields CDR1 KGHSH and CDR2 LQKENI. This CDR3 has 13 residues. This CDR3 reads CASGRDLTQPQHF. CDR3 bases: TGTGCCAGCGGACGGGACTTGACTCAGCCCCAGCATTTT.

The J gene is TRBJ1-1, the V gene TRBV4-2; D gene unclear. With 5 bases removed from V and 1 base from J, the gap between germline ends came to 8 bases. Per germline, CDR1 LGHNA and CDR2 YNFKEQ. This CDR3 is 13 amino acids long. The CDR3 bases are TGTGCCAGCAGCGGGTTTGGGAACACTGAAGCTTTCTTT. This sequence encodes CASSGFGNTEAFF.

The V gene is TRBV7-9, the J gene TRBJ1-5; D is perhaps TRBD1 (5 bases). Germline CDR1 SEHNR, CDR2 FQNEAQ (reference sequence). Trimming took 3 bases from V and 8 from J, leaving 14 bases between them. The CDR3 has 14 amino acids. The CDR3: CASSLGDGLEPQHF. The CDR3 bases are TGTGCCAGCAGCTTGGGGGATGGCTTGGAGCCCCAGCATTTT.

The chain is built from TRBV5-6 and TRBJ1-1; no firm D call. Germline V gives CDR1 SGHDT, CDR2 YYEEEE. Trimming took 4 bases from V and 1 from J, leaving 5 bases between them. The CDR3 spans 12 residues. The CDR3 loop reads CASSRRNTEAFF. CDR3 DNA: TGTGCCAGCAGCCGGCGGAACACTGAAGCTTTCTTT.

The CDR3 DNA is TGTGCCAGCAGCTTGTACCCAAATGAGCAGTTCTTC. Its translation: CASSLYPNEQFF. The chain is built from TRBV5-4 and TRBJ2-1; no clear D. The CDR3 is 12 residues long. V dropped 1 base and J dropped 7 bases, with 6 bases sitting between them. CDR1 is SGHNT and CDR2 is YYREEE in the germline V gene (reference sequence).

This sequence joins TRBV30 and TRBJ2-1, with TRBD2 as a possible D gene (6 bases). The CDR3 sequence is 16 residues long. From germline, CDR1 is GTSNPN and CDR2 SVGIG (reference sequence). The germline V and J ends were trimmed by 1 base and 5 bases, with 18 bases remaining between them. The DNA for the CDR3 is TGTGCCTGGAGTGGCCTCAACCCCGCGGGGCACAATGAGCAGTTCTTC. This sequence encodes CAWSGLNPAGHNEQFF.

V gene TRBV6-1 combines with J gene TRBJ2-1, with D unresolved. V dropped 2 bases and J dropped 6 bases, with 11 bases sitting between them. The CDR3 runs 14 residues. The germline CDR1 and CDR2 sequences are MNHNS and SASEGT. The CDR3 nucleotides read TGTGCCAGCAGTGAATCGCGCTCCATCAATGAGCAGTTCTTC. Its translation is CASSESRSINEQFF.

The V gene is TRBV29-1, the J gene TRBJ1-5; D possibly corresponds to TRBD1 (6 bases). There are 12 residues in the CDR3. V lost 5 bases and J 10 bases, leaving 15 bases between the germline ends. Germline V gene lookup returns CDR1 SQVTM and CDR2 ANQGSEA. The CDR3 DNA reads as TGCAGCGTTAACGACGCGGGGGGCCCCCAGCATTTT. Its protein product is CSVNDAGGPQHF.

The CDR3 reads CASSPRSGLLSGELFF. Written as DNA, the CDR3 is TGCGCCAGCAGCCCCAGGTCGGGGCTTCTGTCCGGGGAGCTGTTTTTT. The gene calls are TRBV5-1 and TRBJ2-2; possibly TRBD1 or TRBD2 for D (5 bases each). Germline CDR1 is SGHRS and CDR2 is YFSETQ. This CDR3 has 16 residues. The germline V and J ends were trimmed by 4 bases and 6 bases, with 19 bases remaining between them.

This chain uses TRBV5-1 with TRBJ1-4; 9 bases are shared with TRBD1. The CDR3 extends over 17 amino acids. CDR1 and CDR2 (germline): SGHRS, YFSETQ. V shed 4 bases and J 2 bases; nucleotides not matched to a gene: 9. The CDR3 bases are TGCGCCAGCAGCCCGGGACAGGGAGGTCGCACTAATGAAAAACTGTTTTTT. Amino acids: CASSPGQGGRTNEKLFF.

J is TRBJ2-1 and V is TRBV7-3; TRBD2 aligns across 7 bases. Looked up from germline, CDR1 is SGHTA and CDR2 is FQGTGA. V shed 1 base, J shed 5 bases, and the junction held 8 bases outside the gene matches. CDR3 length: 16 amino acids. Here the CDR3 reads CASSLNPASGNNEQFF. The DNA of the CDR3 is TGTGCCAGCAGCTTAAACCCGGCTAGCGGTAACAATGAGCAGTTCTTC.